This T cell receptor beta chain was profiled in a study of OX40 agonist ivuxolimab in advanced cancers. Method: immunoSEQ multiplex PCR; TCRdb's copy keeps in-frame clones and lacks some. The profile shows about 48,000 clones, 90% to 95% of them singletons. The CDR3 runs to 15 residues. Trimming removed 6 bases from V and 0 bases from J, with 14 bases in between. Germline-derived CDR1 and CDR2 are MDHEN and SYDVKM. The receptor was derived from an adult with an advanced solid tumor such as melanoma, head and neck, liver or kidney cancer. The V and J genes are TRBV28 and TRBJ2-5; D is tentatively TRBD1 or TRBD2 (5 bases each). The sequencing used CD4+ or CD8+ T cells sorted from blood, collected in a trial of the OX40 agonist ivuxolimab. The CDR3 protein is CASRGTRNYQETQYF. CDR3 sequence (DNA): TGTGCCAGCAGAGGGACCAGAAACTACCAAGAGACCCAGTACTTC.